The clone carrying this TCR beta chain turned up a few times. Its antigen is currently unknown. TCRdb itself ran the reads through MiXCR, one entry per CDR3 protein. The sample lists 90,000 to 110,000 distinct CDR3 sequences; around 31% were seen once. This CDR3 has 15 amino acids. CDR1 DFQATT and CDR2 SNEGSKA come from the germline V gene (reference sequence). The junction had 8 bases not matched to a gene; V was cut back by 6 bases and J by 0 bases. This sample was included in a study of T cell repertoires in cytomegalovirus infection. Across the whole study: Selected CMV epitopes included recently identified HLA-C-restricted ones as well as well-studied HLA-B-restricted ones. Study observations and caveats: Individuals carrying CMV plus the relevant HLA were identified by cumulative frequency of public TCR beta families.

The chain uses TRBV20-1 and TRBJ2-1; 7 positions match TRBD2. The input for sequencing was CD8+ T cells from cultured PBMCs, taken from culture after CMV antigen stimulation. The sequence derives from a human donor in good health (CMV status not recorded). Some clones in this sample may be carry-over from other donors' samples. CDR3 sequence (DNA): TGCAGTGCGCTGAGCGGGGTGAGCTCCTACAATGAGCAGTTCTTC. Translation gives CSALSGVSSYNEQFF.